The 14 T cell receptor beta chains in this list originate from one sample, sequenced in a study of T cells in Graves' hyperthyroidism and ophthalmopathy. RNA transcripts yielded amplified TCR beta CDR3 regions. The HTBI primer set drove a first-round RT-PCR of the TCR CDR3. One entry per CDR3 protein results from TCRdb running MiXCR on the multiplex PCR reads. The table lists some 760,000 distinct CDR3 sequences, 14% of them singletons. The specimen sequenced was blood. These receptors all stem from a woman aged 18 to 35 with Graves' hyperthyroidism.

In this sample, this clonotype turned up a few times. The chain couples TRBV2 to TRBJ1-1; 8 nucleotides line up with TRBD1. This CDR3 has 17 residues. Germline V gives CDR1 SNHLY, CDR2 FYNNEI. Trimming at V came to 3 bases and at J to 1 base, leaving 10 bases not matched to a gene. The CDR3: CASSDFRGDRPNTEAFF. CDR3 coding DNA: TGTGCCAGCAGTGACTTTCGCGGGGACAGGCCGAACACTGAAGCTTTCTTT.

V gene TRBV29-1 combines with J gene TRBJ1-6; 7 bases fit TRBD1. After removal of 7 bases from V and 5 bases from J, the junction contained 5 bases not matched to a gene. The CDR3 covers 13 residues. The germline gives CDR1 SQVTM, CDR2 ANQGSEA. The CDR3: CSARTGNNSPLHF. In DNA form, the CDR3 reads TGCAGCGCTCGGACAGGCAATAATTCACCCCTCCACTTT.

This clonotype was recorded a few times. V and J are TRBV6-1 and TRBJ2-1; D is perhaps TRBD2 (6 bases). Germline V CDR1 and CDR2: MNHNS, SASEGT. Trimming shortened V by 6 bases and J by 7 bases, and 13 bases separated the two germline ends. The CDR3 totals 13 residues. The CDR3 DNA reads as TGTGCCAGCAGAATGACTAGTATGAATGAGCAGTTCTTC. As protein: CASRMTSMNEQFF.

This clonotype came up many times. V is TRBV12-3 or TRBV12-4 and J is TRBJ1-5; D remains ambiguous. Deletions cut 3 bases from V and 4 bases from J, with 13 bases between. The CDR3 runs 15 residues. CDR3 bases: TGTGCCAGCAGTTTTAGGCAGGCACCTAATCAGCCCCAGCATTTT. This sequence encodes CASSFRQAPNQPQHF.

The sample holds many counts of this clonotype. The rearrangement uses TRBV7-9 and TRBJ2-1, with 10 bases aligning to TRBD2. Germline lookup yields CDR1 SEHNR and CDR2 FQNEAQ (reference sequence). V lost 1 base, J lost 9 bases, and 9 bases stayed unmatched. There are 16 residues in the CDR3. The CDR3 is CASSLDRSSGRLEQFF. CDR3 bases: TGTGCCAGCAGCTTAGATCGGTCTAGCGGGAGACTTGAGCAGTTCTTC.

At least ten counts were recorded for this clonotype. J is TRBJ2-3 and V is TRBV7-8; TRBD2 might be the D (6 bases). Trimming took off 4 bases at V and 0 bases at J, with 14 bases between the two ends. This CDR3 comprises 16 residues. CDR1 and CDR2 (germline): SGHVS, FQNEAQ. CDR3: CASSSGLGPSTDTQYF. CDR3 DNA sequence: TGTGCCAGCAGCTCGGGACTTGGACCTAGCACAGATACGCAGTATTTT.

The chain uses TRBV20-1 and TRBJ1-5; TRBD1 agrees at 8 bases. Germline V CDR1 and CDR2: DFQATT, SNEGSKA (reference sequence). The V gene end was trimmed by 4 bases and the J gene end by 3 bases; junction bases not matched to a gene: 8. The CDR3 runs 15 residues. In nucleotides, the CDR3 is TGCAGTGCTACAGGACAGGGAGGCTTCAATCAGCCCCAGCATTTT. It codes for CSATGQGGFNQPQHF.

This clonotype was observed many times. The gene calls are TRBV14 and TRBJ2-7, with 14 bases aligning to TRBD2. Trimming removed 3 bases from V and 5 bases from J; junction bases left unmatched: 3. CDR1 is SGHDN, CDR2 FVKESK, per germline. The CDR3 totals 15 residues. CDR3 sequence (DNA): TGTGCCAGCAGCCAGGGACTAGCGGGAGAAGACGAGCAGTACTTC. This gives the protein CASSQGLAGEDEQYF.

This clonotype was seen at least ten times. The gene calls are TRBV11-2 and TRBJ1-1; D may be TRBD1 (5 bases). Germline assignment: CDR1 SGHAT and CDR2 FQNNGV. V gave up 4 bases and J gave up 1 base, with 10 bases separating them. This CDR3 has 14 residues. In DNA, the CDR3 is TGTGCCAGCAGCTGGACAACAAGGAACACTGAAGCTTTCTTT. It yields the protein CASSWTTRNTEAFF.

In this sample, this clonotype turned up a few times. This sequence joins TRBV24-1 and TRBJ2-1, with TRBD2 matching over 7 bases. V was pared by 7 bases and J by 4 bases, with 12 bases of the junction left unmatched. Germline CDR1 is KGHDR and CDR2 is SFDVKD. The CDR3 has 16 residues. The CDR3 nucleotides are TGTGCCACCAGGGGGGTGGAAGGGGAGGGTTACAATGAGCAGTTCTTC. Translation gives CATRGVEGEGYNEQFF.

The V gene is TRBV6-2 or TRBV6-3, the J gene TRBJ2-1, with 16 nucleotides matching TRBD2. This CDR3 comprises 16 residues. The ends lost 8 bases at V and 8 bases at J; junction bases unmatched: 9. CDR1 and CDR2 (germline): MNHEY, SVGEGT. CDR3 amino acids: CASSLPGTSGRDEQFF. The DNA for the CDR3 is TGTGCCAGCTCACTCCCCGGGACTAGCGGGAGGGATGAGCAGTTCTTC.

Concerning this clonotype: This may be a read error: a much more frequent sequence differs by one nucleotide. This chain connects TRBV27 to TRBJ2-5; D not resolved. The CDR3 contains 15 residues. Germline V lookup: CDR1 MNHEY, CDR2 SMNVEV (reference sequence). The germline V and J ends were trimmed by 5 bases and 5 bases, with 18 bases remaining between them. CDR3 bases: TGTGCCAGCAGTGATTTGCAAGGGAACGAGGAGACCCAGTACTTC. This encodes CASSDLQGNEETQYF.

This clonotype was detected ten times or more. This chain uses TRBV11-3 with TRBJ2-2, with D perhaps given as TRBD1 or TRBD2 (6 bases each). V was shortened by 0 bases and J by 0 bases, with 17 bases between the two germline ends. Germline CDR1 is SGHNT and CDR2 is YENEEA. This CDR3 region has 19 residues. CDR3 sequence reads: CASSLDSIGGGTNTGELFF. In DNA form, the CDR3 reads TGTGCCAGCAGCTTAGATAGTATCGGGGGCGGAACGAACACCGGGGAGCTGTTTTTT.

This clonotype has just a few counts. CDR3 bases: TGCAGTGCTACCCCGGGACTACCAGGATACAATGAGCAGTTCTTC. Residues: CSATPGLPGYNEQFF. V gene TRBV20-1 combines with J gene TRBJ2-1; TRBD2 agrees at 7 bases. CDR3 length: 15 residues. The V gene end was trimmed by 4 bases and the J gene end by 4 bases; junction bases not matched to a gene: 10. Germline V gene sequence: CDR1 DFQATT, CDR2 SNEGSKA (reference sequence).